This TCR beta chain was obtained from a study of T cell changes during pregnancy in multiple sclerosis. The protocol was immunoSEQ multiplex PCR, while the TCRdb copy is restricted to in-frame clones and leaves out a portion. The sample gives about 100,000 clones, 92% of which show up once; about 1.8% is in the top ten. V lost 2 bases and J 1 base, leaving 10 bases between the germline ends. CDR3 length equals 14 residues. Per germline, CDR1 SGHDT and CDR2 YYEEEE. This receptor was taken from a female donor with multiple sclerosis, enrolled in a pregnancy study. Source: peripheral blood, taken after pregnancy. The rearrangement uses TRBV5-6 and TRBJ2-7, with D uncertain. CDR3 nucleotide sequence: TGTGCCAGCAGCTTCAGACTCCTTTCCTACGAGCAGTACTTC. It translates to CASSFRLLSYEQYF.